This TCR beta chain is drawn from a study of blood T cell repertoires in COVID-19 (dated by TCRdb to about 2020). As for the study more broadly: Samples covering the acute and convalescent phases of COVID-19 were provided by collaborators in the United States, Italy and Spain. The prospective study material was composed of cDNA or gDNA derived from T cells, B-cell-depleted T cells, or PBMCs. Subjects who had been exposed to COVID-19, were actively infected with it, or had recovered from it provided the deeply sampled blood TCRbeta repertoires that made up the dataset. The repertoires were released in a freely available public database meant as a resource for research on the immune response to SARS-CoV-2. The samples were drawn from two sources: the first 160 participants of the ongoing ImmuneRACE study, and over 950 subjects contributed by 6 global collaborators. The sample metadata nearly always contained a de-identified subject ID, COVID-19 status, age in years and sex. Where HLA class I and class II types were available, the types were taken from metadata supplied by the sample provider, not from assay-based typing. What the research found in general, with its limitations: Clinical and demographic metadata were provided uncurated, with the amount varying by source and participant.

TCRbeta CDR3 regions were amplified from genomic DNA by means of the immunoSEQ Assay, a bias-controlled multiplex PCR. Concerning the study's data processing: Within the assay, amplification of reference gene primers was used to estimate how many nucleated cells each sample contained. Sequence reads were collapsed and filtered to measure the absolute abundance of every unique TCRbeta CDR3 rearrangement. Productive Simpson clonality was computed per sample as the square root of Simpson's diversity index over productive rearrangements. The immuneACCESS repertoire file appears here via TCRdb, limited to in-frame rearrangements. These files lack a portion of the clones; in checked studies, under half of the deficit traces to unresolved V genes, and the cause of the others is not known. D and trimming come from the DNA, and the V and J calls and clone size come from that table. This sample lists about 500,000 clones; 80% to 90% were detected once. Of the sample, approximately 0.9% falls within the top ten clones.

This clone was seen only once. Its antigen remains unidentified. One base away there is no much larger clone; base qualities are not given. One collaborating source in Seattle enrolled patients during active infection and followed them longitudinally through the course of disease. Whole blood was collected in K2EDTA tubes by collaborating institutions according to the institutions' own protocols. For TCRbeta analysis, collaborator samples were shipped as frozen whole blood, as isolated PBMCs, or as DNA extracted from either sample type. According to the germline V gene (reference sequence), CDR1 reads SEHNR and CDR2 reads FQNEAQ. The CDR3 goes from the cysteine to the phenylalanine over 12 residues. The CDR3 DNA has 36 bases and is translated from base 1. The junction carries 8 bases between V and J, which are trimmed by 6 bases and 5 bases respectively.

This TCR was recovered from a young man with COVID-19, enrolled during active disease. The chain couples TRBV7-9 to TRBJ2-1, with the D gene uncertain. The sample was peripheral blood. The CDR3 protein: CASRPTNNEQFF. The nucleotides read TGTGCCAGCAGACCTACCAACAATGAGCAGTTCTTC.